This TCR beta chain was captured in a study of Ad26.COV2.S vaccination and SARS-CoV-2 variants. The overall study: The study gave Ad26.COV2.S intramuscularly, once or twice 56 days apart.

General study points: Vaccinees reportedly had broad spike-specific CD8+ and CD4+ T cell responses. Using TCR breadth and depth analyses may have led to underestimated total T cell responses.

Treatment in this sample: 19 received Ad26.COV2.S at low or high dose, single or two shots; 5 received placebo; per-sample allocation not given. Samples analyzed were those drawn on day 63 after the first vaccine or placebo injection. Spike of the Wuhan-strain SARS-CoV-2 was expressed by an Ad26 vector, which formed the vaccine. In the case of this clone: Its antigen is not identified.

Trimming removed 1 base from V and 3 bases from J, with 12 bases in between. Germline V gives CDR1 SGHRS, CDR2 YFSETQ. The CDR3 has 15 amino acids. Sequencing was performed with immunoSEQ multiplex PCR; in TCRdb, only in-frame clones are kept and a portion is missing. The sample yields approximately 240,000 clones, more than 75% seen once. This receptor was taken from a person between 18 and 65 years old who received the Ad26.COV2.S COVID-19 vaccine or a placebo. This material consisted of peripheral blood, taken in a trial of Ad26.COV2.S vaccine versus placebo. The chain couples TRBV5-1 to TRBJ2-3; D is unclear. The CDR3 DNA follows: TGCGCCAGCAGCTTGAGTGGGTTCTTAACAGATACGCAGTATTTT. Translated, it gives CASSLSGFLTDTQYF.